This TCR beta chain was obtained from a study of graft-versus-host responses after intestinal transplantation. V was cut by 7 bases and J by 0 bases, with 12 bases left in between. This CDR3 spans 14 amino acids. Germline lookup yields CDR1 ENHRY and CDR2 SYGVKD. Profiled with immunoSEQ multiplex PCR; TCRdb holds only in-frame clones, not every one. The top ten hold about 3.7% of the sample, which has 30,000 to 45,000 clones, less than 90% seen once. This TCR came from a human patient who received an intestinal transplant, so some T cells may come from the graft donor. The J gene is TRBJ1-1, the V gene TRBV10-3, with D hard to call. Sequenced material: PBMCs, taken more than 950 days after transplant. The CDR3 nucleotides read TGTGCCATCACAACCAGTGGATTGAACACTGAAGCTTTCTTT. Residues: CAITTSGLNTEAFF.